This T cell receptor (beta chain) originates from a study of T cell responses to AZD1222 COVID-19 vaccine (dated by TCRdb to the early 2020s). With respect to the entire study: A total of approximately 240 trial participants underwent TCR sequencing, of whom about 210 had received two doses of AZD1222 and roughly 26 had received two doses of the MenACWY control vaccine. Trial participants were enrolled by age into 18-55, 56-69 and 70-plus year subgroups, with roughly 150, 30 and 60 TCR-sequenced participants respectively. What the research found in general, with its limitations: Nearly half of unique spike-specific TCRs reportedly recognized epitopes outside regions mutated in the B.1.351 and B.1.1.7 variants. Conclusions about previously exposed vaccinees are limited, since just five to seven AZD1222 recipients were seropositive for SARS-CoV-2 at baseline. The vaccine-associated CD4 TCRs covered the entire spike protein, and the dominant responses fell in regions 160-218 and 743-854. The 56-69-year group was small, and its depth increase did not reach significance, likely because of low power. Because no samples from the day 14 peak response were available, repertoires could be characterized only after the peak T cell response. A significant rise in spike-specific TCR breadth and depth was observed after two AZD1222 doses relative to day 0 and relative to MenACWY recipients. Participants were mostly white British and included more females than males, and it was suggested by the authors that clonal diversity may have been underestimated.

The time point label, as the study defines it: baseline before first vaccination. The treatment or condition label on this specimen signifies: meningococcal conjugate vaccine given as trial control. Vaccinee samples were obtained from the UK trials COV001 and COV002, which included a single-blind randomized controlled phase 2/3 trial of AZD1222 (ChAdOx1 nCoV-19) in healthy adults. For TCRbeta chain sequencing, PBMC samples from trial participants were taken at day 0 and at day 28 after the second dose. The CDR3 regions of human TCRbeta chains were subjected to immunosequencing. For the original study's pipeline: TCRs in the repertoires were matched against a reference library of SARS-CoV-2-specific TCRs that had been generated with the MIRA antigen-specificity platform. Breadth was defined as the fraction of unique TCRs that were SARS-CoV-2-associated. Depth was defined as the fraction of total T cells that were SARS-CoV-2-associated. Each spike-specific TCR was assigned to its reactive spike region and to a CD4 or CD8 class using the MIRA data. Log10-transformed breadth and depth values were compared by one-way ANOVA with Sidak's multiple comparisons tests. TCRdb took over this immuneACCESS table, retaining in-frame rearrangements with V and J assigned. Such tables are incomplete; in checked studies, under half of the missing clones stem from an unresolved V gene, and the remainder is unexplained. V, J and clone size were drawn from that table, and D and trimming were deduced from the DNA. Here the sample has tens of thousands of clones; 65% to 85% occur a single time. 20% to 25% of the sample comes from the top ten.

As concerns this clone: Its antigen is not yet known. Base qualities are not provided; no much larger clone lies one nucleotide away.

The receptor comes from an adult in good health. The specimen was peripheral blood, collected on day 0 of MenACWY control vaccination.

The CDR3 in this case is CASSERPTTGQPQHF. The bases are TGCGCCAGCAGTGAACGGCCTACGACGGGGCAGCCCCAGCATTTT. The rearranged segments are TRBV10-2 and TRBJ1-5; the D gene cannot be resolved reliably. From its cysteine to its phenylalanine, the CDR3 spans 15 amino acids. Just the 45-base CDR3 DNA is kept, in frame starting at base 1. The junction shows trimming of 3 bases on V and 7 bases on J, plus 16 bases between the germline ends. CDR1 and CDR2 (WSHSY, SAAADI) derive from the germline V gene.